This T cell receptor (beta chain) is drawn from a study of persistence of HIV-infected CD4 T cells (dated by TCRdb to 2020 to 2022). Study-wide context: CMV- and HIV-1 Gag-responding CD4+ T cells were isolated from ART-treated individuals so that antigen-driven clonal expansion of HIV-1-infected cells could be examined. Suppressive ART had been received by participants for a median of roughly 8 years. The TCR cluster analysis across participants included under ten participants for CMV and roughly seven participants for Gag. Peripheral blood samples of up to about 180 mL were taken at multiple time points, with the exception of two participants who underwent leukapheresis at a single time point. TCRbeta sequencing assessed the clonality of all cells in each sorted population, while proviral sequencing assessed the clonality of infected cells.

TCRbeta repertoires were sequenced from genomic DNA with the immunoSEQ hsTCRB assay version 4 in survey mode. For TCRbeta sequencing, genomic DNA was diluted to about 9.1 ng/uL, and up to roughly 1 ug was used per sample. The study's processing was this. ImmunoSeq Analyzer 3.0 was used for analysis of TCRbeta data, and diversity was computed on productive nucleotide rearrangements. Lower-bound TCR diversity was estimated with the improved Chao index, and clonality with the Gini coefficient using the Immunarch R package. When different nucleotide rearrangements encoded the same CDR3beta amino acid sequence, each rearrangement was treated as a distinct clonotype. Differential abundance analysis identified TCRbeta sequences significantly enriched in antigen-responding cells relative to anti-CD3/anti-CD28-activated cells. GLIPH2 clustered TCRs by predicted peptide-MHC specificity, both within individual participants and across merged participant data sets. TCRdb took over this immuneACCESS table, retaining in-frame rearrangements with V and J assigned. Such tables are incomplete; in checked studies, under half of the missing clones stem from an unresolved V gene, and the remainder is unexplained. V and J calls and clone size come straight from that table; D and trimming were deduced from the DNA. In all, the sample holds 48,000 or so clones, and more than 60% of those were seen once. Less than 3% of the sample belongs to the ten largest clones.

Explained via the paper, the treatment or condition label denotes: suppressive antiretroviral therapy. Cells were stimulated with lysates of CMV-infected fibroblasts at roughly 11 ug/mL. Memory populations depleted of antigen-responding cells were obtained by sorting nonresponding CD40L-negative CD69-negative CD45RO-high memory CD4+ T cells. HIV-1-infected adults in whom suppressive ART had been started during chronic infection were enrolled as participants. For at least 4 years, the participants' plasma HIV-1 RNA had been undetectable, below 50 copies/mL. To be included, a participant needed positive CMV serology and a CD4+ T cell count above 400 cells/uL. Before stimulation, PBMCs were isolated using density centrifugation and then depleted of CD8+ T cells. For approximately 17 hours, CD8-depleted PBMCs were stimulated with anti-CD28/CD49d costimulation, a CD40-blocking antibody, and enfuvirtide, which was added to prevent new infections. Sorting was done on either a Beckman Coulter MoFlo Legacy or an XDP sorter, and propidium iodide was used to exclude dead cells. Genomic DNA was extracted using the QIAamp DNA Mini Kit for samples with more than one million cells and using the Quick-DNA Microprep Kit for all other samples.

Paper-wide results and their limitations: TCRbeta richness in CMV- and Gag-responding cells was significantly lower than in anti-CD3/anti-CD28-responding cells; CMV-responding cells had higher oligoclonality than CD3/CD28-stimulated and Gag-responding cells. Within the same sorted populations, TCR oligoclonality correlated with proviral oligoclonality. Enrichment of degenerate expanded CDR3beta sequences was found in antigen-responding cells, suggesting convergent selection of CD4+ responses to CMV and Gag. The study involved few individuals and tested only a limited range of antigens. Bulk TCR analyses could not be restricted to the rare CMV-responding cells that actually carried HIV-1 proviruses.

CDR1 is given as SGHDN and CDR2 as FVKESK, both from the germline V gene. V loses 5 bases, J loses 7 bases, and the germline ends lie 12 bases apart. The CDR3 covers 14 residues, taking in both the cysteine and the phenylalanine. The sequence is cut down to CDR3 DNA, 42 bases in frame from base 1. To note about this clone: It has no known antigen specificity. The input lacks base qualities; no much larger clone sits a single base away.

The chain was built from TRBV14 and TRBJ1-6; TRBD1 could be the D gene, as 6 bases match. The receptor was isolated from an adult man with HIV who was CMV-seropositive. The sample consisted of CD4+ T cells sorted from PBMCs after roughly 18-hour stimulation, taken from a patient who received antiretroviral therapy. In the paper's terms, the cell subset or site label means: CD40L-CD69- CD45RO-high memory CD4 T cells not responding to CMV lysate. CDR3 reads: CASSLDRRNSPLHF. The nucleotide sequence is TGTGCCAGCAGCTTAGACAGGAGAAATTCACCCCTCCACTTT.